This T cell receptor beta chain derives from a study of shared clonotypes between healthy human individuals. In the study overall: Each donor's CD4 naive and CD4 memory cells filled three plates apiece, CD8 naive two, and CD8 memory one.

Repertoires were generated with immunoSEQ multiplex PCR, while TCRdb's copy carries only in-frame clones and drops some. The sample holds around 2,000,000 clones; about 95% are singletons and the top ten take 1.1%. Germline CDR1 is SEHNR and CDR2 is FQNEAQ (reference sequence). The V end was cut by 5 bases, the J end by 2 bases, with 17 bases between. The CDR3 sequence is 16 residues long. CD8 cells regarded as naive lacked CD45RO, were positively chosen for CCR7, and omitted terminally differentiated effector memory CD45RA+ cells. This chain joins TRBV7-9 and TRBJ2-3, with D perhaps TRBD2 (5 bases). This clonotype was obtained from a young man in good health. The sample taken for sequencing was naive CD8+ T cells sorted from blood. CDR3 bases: TGTGCCAGCAGCCAAACCGGGGTCTTGACCACAGATACGCAGTATTTT. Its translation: CASSQTGVLTTDTQYF.